These 8 T cell receptor beta chains were sequenced from one sample in a study of shared clonotypes between healthy human individuals. Naive CD8 cells comprised CD45RO-negative, CCR7-positively selected cells, excluding terminally differentiated effector memory CD45RA+ cells. Only in-frame clones appear in the TCRdb table, and some are missing; sequencing was by immunoSEQ multiplex PCR. The sample lists some 1,900,000 clones; over 85% were seen once. Sequenced material: naive CD8+ T cells sorted from blood. These TCRs come from a man between 18 and 29 years old in good health.

The chain is built from TRBV27 and TRBJ2-7, with 8 nucleotides matching TRBD1. V shed 6 bases and J 4 bases; nucleotides not matched to a gene: 17. Germline CDR1 is MNHEY and CDR2 is SMNVEV (reference sequence). The CDR3 sequence is 17 residues long. The CDR3 nucleotides read TGTGCCAGCAGCCCGTTACTCGGACAGGGAATTGGGTACGAGCAGTACTTC. It yields the protein CASSPLLGQGIGYEQYF.

The V gene is TRBV7-9, the J gene TRBJ2-7; 15 bases line up with TRBD2. The CDR3 sequence is 17 residues long. In germline, CDR1 is SEHNR, CDR2 FQNEAQ (reference sequence). J gave up 0 bases and V 5 bases, and 5 bases lay outside the gene matches. CDR3 residues: CASSSGTSGGISYEQYF. Written as DNA, the CDR3 is TGTGCCAGCAGCAGCGGGACTAGCGGGGGGATCTCCTACGAGCAGTACTTC.

A word on this clone: Other DNA sequences from this sample encode an identical CDR3 as well. The chain recombines TRBV27 with TRBJ2-7, with TRBD1 as a possible D gene (5 bases). Between the trimmed V and J ends, which lost 0 bases and 4 bases, there was a span of 7 bases. Germline V gives CDR1 MNHEY, CDR2 SMNVEV (reference sequence). The CDR3 consists of 13 residues. CDR3 sequence reads: CASSLSQGYEQYF. For the CDR3, the DNA is TGTGCCAGCAGTTTATCGCAGGGTTACGAGCAGTACTTC.

The chain carries TRBV7-9 and TRBJ2-1; 8 bases map to TRBD2. This CDR3 region has 16 residues. The junction had 5 bases not matched to a gene; V was cut back by 1 base and J by 3 bases. Germline V CDR1 and CDR2: SEHNR, FQNEAQ (reference sequence). The CDR3 nucleotides read TGTGCCAGCAGCTTAGGGGGACTAGGGAGCTACAATGAGCAGTTCTTC. Residues: CASSLGGLGSYNEQFF.

Points on this clone: The identical CDR3 is also encoded by other nucleotide sequences in the sample. V is TRBV27 and J is TRBJ2-7, with D unclear. Trimming cost V 6 bases and J 0 bases, with 9 bases left between them. Germline V gene lookup returns CDR1 MNHEY and CDR2 SMNVEV (reference sequence). This CDR3 has 13 amino acids. The CDR3 protein is CASRRDNSYEQYF. The CDR3 bases are TGTGCCAGCAGACGCGACAACTCCTACGAGCAGTACTTC.

This rearrangement joins TRBV2 to TRBJ1-2, with D hard to call. CDR3 length: 16 residues. V was trimmed by 0 bases and J by 0 bases, leaving 11 bases between them. Germline CDR1 SNHLY, CDR2 FYNNEI. DNA for the CDR3: TGTGCCAGCAGTGAAGCGCTTCCCACGGCTAACTATGGCTACACCTTC. It yields the protein CASSEALPTANYGYTF. Looking up the rest from reference TRBV2 and TRBJ1-2 gives the full variable domain: EPEVTQTPSHQVTQMGQEVILRCVPISNHLYFYWYRQILGQKVEFLVSFYNNEISEKSEIFDDQFSVERPDGSNFTLKIRSTKLEDSAMYFCASSEALPTANYGYTFGSGTRLTVV.

Concerning this clone itself: Other DNA variants within this sample encode the same CDR3. Here the CDR3 reads CASSEGPSYEQYF. As DNA, the CDR3 is TGCGCCAGCTCGGAAGGCCCATCCTACGAGCAGTACTTC. The chain has TRBV5-1 and TRBJ2-7, with D unclear. V was shortened by 7 bases and J by 1 base, with 12 bases between the two germline ends. This CDR3 has 13 amino acids. Germline V gene sequence: CDR1 SGHRS, CDR2 YFSETQ.

This clone was seen just once. The V gene is TRBV28, the J gene TRBJ2-7, with D perhaps assigned TRBD1 or TRBD2 (5 bases each). CDR3 length: 15 amino acids. V was shortened by 6 bases and J by 3 bases, with 18 bases between the two germline ends. CDR1 and CDR2 (germline): MDHEN, SYDVKM. Written as DNA, the CDR3 is TGTGCCAGCAGACCAGCCGGGACGGTAGGCTACGAGCAGTACTTC. Translation gives CASRPAGTVGYEQYF. Using reference TRBV28 and TRBJ2-7 for the parts outside the CDR3, the full variable domain is DVKVTQSSRYLVKRTGEKVFLECVQDMDHENMFWYRQDPGLGLRLIYFSYDVKMKEKGDIPEGYSVSREKKERFSLILESASTNQTSMYLCASRPAGTVGYEQYFGPGTRLTVT.